The 30 T cell receptor beta chains reported below all come from one sample, sequenced in a study of post-analysis software for immune sequencing data. General study findings and limits: Patients used four to six TRBV segments, including TRBV5-6, TRBV5-1 and TRBV20-1, more often than controls.

TCR beta cDNA libraries had unique molecular identifiers. TCRdb itself ran the PCR reads through MiXCR, one entry per CDR3 protein. The sample has hundreds of thousands of distinct CDR3 sequences, approximately 53% seen once. No antigen is known for these receptors. Sequencing was performed on blood. These receptors were collected from a girl aged 10-17 years with multiple sclerosis.

The chain uses TRBV15 and TRBJ2-1; 8 nucleotides align to TRBD1. This CDR3 region has 15 residues. Germline CDR1 and CDR2: LNHNV and YYDKDF (reference sequence). Trimming removed 0 bases from V and 4 bases from J; junction bases left unmatched: 2. The CDR3 here is CATSRDQGAYNEQFF. The CDR3 bases are TGTGCCACCAGCAGAGACCAGGGGGCGTACAATGAGCAGTTCTTC.

The sample holds one count of this clonotype. As DNA, the CDR3 is TGTGCCAGCAGCCGTGAGTCCGGGACATTGGTCAATGAGCAGTTCTTC. This gives the protein CASSRESGTLVNEQFF. The rearrangement uses TRBV21-1 and TRBJ2-1; TRBD1, the table's D call, lacks a check against the DNA. TRBV21-1 is a pseudogene. This CDR3 comprises 16 residues.

About this clonotype: The junction departs from the called germline gene at one end, perhaps through a read error. The rearrangement links TRBV12-3 or TRBV12-4 to TRBJ2-3, with 7 nucleotides matching TRBD1. This CDR3 has 14 amino acids. The CDR3 loop is CASSVQGSTDAQYF. The CDR3 coding sequence is TGTGCCAGCAGTGTACAGGGGAGCACAGATGCGCAGTATTTT.

This chain links TRBV29-1 with TRBJ1-2, with TRBD1 as a possible D gene (6 bases). The germline gives CDR1 SQVTM, CDR2 ANQGSEA. The CDR3 covers 14 residues. Trimming removed 5 bases at V and 5 bases at J, with 18 bases between. CDR3 sequence: CSVFTTGLRYGYTF. CDR3 DNA: TGCAGCGTTTTTACTACAGGGCTGAGGTATGGCTACACCTTC.

The chain employs TRBV9 and TRBJ2-2, with D possibly TRBD1 on 7 matching bases. The V gene lost 0 bases and the J gene lost 4 bases, with 10 bases spanning the gap. CDR3 size: 15 residues. CDR1 is SGDLS, CDR2 YYNGEE, per germline. For the CDR3, the DNA is TGTGCCAGCAGCGTAGGACAGGGAGGCACCGGGGAGCTGTTTTTT. It encodes CASSVGQGGTGELFF. The entire variable domain, with the rest obtained from reference TRBV9 and TRBJ2-2, is as follows: DSGVTQTPKHLITATGQRVTLRCSPRSGDLSVYWYQQSLDQGLQFLIQYYNGEERAKGNILERFSAQQFPDLHSELNLSSLELGDSALYFCASSVGQGGTGELFFGEGSRLTVL.

This chain links TRBV20-1 with TRBJ2-1, with unresolved D. The germline V and J ends were trimmed by 6 bases and 2 bases, with 14 bases remaining between them. CDR1 DFQATT and CDR2 SNEGSKA come from the germline V gene (reference sequence). This CDR3 contains 14 residues. CDR3 loop: CSALPAQPYNEQFF. The CDR3 coding sequence is TGCAGTGCCCTGCCAGCCCAGCCCTACAATGAGCAGTTCTTC.

J is TRBJ2-7 and V is TRBV18; 14 nucleotides agree with TRBD2. The CDR3 spans 17 residues. Per the germline V gene, CDR1 is KGHSH and CDR2 is LQKENI. J gave up 1 base and V 6 bases, and 8 bases lay outside the gene matches. CDR3 coding DNA: TGTGCCAGCTCTCTTAAGACTAGCGGGAGGGATTCCTACGAGCAGTACTTC. Protein: CASSLKTSGRDSYEQYF.

V usage is TRBV11-2 and J usage is TRBJ2-3; TRBD2 aligns across 12 bases. The CDR3 totals 16 residues. Trimming cost V 3 bases and J 7 bases; bases outside gene matches: 8. Germline CDR1 reads SGHAT; CDR2 reads FQNNGV. The CDR3 DNA sequence: TGTGCCAGCAGCTTCGTGCGGGGACTAGCGGGTTATACGCAGTATTTT. Translating gives CASSFVRGLAGYTQYF.

This clonotype was detected a few times. This sequence joins TRBV5-1 and TRBJ2-3; a weak D match, TRBD1 (6 bases). CDR1 SGHRS and CDR2 YFSETQ come from the germline V gene. The CDR3 is 15 amino acids. V was pared by 0 bases and J by 2 bases, with 10 bases between. The CDR3 coding sequence is TGCGCCAGCAGCTTGGCGGACAGAGACACAGATACGCAGTATTTT. Translation gives CASSLADRDTDTQYF.

This clonotype showed up many times. V gene TRBV15 combines with J gene TRBJ2-7; no clear D. From germline, CDR1 is LNHNV and CDR2 YYDKDF (reference sequence). Trimming removed 0 bases from V and 7 bases from J, with 10 bases in between. The CDR3 has 13 amino acids. DNA for the CDR3: TGTGCCACCAGCAGAGATCTGATCGTTGAGCAGTACTTC. Protein product: CATSRDLIVEQYF.

Here the CDR3 DNA reads TGCGCCAGCAGCCAAGGGTCGGGGGACGGCTACACCTTC. This encodes CASSQGSGDGYTF. The V call is TRBV4-1, the J call TRBJ1-2; a weak D match, TRBD1 (5 bases). Germline CDR1 and CDR2: MGHRA and YSYEKL. V was clipped by 1 base and J by 8 bases, with 11 bases between them. CDR3 length: 13 amino acids.

This clonotype was seen only once. V usage is TRBV7-9 and J usage is TRBJ1-1; D is unclear. Deletions cut 8 bases from V and 2 bases from J, with 12 bases between. Germline lookup yields CDR1 SEHNR and CDR2 FQNEAQ (reference sequence). This CDR3 spans 13 amino acids. This chain's CDR3 is CASEPGSNTEAFF. The CDR3 DNA reads as TGTGCCAGCGAACCAGGTTCTAACACTGAAGCTTTCTTT.

The chain is built from TRBV6-5 and TRBJ1-2, with 9 bases that match TRBD1. The CDR3 spans 16 residues. The J segment lost 2 bases and the V segment lost 0 bases, leaving 4 bases of the junction unmatched. Germline CDR1 reads MNHEY; CDR2 reads SVGAGI. The chain's CDR3 is CASSYSWTGENYGYTF. CDR3 sequence (DNA): TGTGCCAGCAGTTACTCATGGACAGGGGAGAACTATGGCTACACCTTC.

This clonotype was found a few times. J is TRBJ1-2 and V is TRBV29-1; D gene ambiguous. Trimming removed 0 bases at V and 2 bases at J, with 4 bases between. CDR1 and CDR2 (germline): SQVTM, ANQGSEA. The CDR3 is made up of 12 amino acids. Here the CDR3 DNA reads TGCAGCGTTGAAGACACAAACTATGGCTACACCTTC. Protein product: CSVEDTNYGYTF. Looking up the rest from reference TRBV29-1 and TRBJ1-2 gives the full variable domain: SAVISQKPSRDICQRGTSLTIQCQVDSQVTMMFWYRQQPGQSLTLIATANQGSEATYESGFVIDKFPISRPNLTFSTLTVSNMSPEDSSIYLCSVEDTNYGYTFGSGTRLTVV.

The genes are TRBV6-2 or TRBV6-3 and TRBJ2-1, with TRBD2 identical over 11 bases. V lost 5 bases, J lost 7 bases, and 16 bases stayed unmatched. CDR3 length: 18 amino acids. Germline-derived CDR1 and CDR2 are MNHEY and SVGEGT. The chain's CDR3 is CASSQVPTSGGALNEQFF. The CDR3 DNA follows: TGTGCCAGCAGTCAGGTCCCTACTAGCGGGGGAGCCTTAAATGAGCAGTTCTTC.

This chain uses TRBV9 with TRBJ2-3; D unclear. V was pared by 2 bases and J by 3 bases, with 7 bases between. The CDR3 totals 13 residues. Germline CDR1 reads SGDLS; CDR2 reads YYNGEE. DNA for the CDR3: TGTGCCAGCAGCGTTAGACATACAGATACGCAGTATTTT. Encoded protein: CASSVRHTDTQYF.

The chain combines TRBV29-1 with TRBJ2-3; no definite D call. CDR1 SQVTM and CDR2 ANQGSEA come from the germline V gene. The V end lost 3 bases, the J end lost 0 bases, and 10 bases lay between the germline ends. The CDR3 totals 14 residues. The CDR3 sequence: CSVERQSSTDTQYF. CDR3 bases: TGCAGCGTTGAGCGCCAGTCTAGCACAGATACGCAGTATTTT.

This clonotype was counted a few times. The chain links TRBV5-1 to TRBJ2-7; TRBD1 aligns across 8 bases. After removal of 4 bases from V and 3 bases from J, the junction contained 9 bases not matched to a gene. CDR3 length: 15 residues. CDR1 is SGHRS and CDR2 is YFSETQ in the germline V gene. The CDR3 loop is CASSMLTGANYEQYF. As DNA, the CDR3 is TGCGCCAGCAGCATGTTGACAGGGGCGAACTACGAGCAGTACTTC.

As concerns this clonotype: At one end, the junction sequence differs from germline, possibly due to a read error. The chain couples TRBV7-9 to TRBJ2-1, with 11 bases aligning to TRBD2. Germline V lookup: CDR1 SEHNR, CDR2 FQNEAQ (reference sequence). The CDR3 runs to 15 residues. The CDR3 nucleotides are TGTGCCAGCAGCCTAGCGGGAGGTAGACCCAATGAGCAGTTCTTC. It encodes CASSLAGGRPNEQFF.

The chain couples TRBV6-5 to TRBJ2-3; D uncertain. The germline V and J ends were trimmed by 7 bases and 0 bases, with 14 bases remaining between them. The CDR3 loop spans 15 amino acids. Germline CDR1 MNHEY, CDR2 SVGAGI. CDR3 bases: TGTGCCAGCACCTACCGAGGCCCGAGCACAGATACGCAGTATTTT. Amino acid sequence: CASTYRGPSTDTQYF.

This clonotype has only a few counts. This chain connects TRBV7-6 to TRBJ2-3, with 8 positions matching TRBD2. CDR1 and CDR2 (germline): SGHVS, FNYEAQ. V dropped 1 base and J dropped 6; count of bases not matched to a gene: 9. The CDR3 totals 16 residues. The chain's CDR3 is CASSLVLAGGHDTQYF. The CDR3 DNA reads TGTGCCAGCAGCTTAGTTCTAGCGGGCGGACACGATACGCAGTATTTT.

The chain links TRBV6-5 to TRBJ2-2; possible D gene TRBD2, 7 bases. This CDR3 comprises 14 residues. The germline gives CDR1 MNHEY, CDR2 SVGAGI. The V end was cut by 10 bases, the J end by 4 bases, with 16 bases between. CDR3 sequence reads: CATSRGGSTGELFF. CDR3 nucleotide sequence: TGTGCCACATCGAGGGGGGGGTCCACCGGGGAGCTGTTTTTT.

A single count supports this clonotype. V gene TRBV5-1 combines with J gene TRBJ2-1; the match to TRBD2 covers 14 bases. J was trimmed by 9 bases and V by 4 bases; bases with no gene match: 6. The length of the CDR3 is 15 residues. CDR1 and CDR2 (germline): SGHRS, YFSETQ. CDR3 protein: CASSPGLAGVFEQFF. Written as DNA, the CDR3 is TGCGCCAGCAGCCCGGGACTAGCGGGGGTGTTTGAGCAGTTCTTC.

The chain joins TRBV11-1 to TRBJ1-2; possible D gene TRBD1, 5 bases. The CDR3 is made up of 12 amino acids. The ends were cut back, 5 bases at V and 7 bases at J, with 11 bases in the middle. Germline values: CDR1 SGHAT, CDR2 FQDESV (reference sequence). Here the CDR3 reads CASSVSDTGYTF. The CDR3 DNA reads as TGTGCCAGCAGCGTATCGGACACTGGCTACACCTTC.

The chain joins TRBV9 to TRBJ2-1; TRBD1 aligns across 11 bases. V trimming: 3 bases; J trimming: 5 bases; junction bases outside the gene matches: 4. CDR1 SGDLS and CDR2 YYNGEE come from the germline V gene. CDR3 length equals 15 residues. CDR3: CASSAGTGGDNEQFF. The DNA of the CDR3 is TGTGCCAGCAGCGCAGGGACAGGGGGTGACAATGAGCAGTTCTTC. Combining the CDR3 with reference TRBV9 and TRBJ2-1 gives the whole variable domain DSGVTQTPKHLITATGQRVTLRCSPRSGDLSVYWYQQSLDQGLQFLIQYYNGEERAKGNILERFSAQQFPDLHSELNLSSLELGDSALYFCASSAGTGGDNEQFFGPGTRLTVL.

J is TRBJ2-3 and V is TRBV11-2; D is ambiguous. The V gene lost 5 bases and the J gene lost 5 bases, with 8 bases spanning the gap. This CDR3 contains 12 residues. Germline lookup yields CDR1 SGHAT and CDR2 FQNNGV. The CDR3 sequence: CASSHGVDTQYF. CDR3 nucleotide sequence: TGTGCCAGCAGCCATGGGGTAGATACGCAGTATTTT.

CDR3 nucleotide sequence: TGTGCCAGCAGAAACTTCGAGAATGAGCAGTTCTTC. It translates to CASRNFENEQFF. The V call is TRBV2, the J call TRBJ2-1; unclear D gene. Germline V gene lookup returns CDR1 SNHLY and CDR2 FYNNEI. V lost 6 bases, J lost 7 bases, and 10 bases lay in between. CDR3 length equals 12 residues.

The CDR3, as DNA: TGCGCCAGCAGCTTGGATATAAGTGACCGGGGGGATGGCTACACCTTC. It translates to CASSLDISDRGDGYTF. This chain links TRBV5-1 with TRBJ1-2; the D gene is possibly TRBD1 (5 bases). Germline CDR1 and CDR2: SGHRS and YFSETQ. The CDR3 has 16 amino acids. The ends were cut back, 0 bases at V and 6 bases at J, with 18 bases in the middle.

This chain connects TRBV10-3 to TRBJ1-1, with TRBD1 matching over 9 bases. Trimming cost V 9 bases and J 4 bases; bases outside gene matches: 12. This CDR3 is 15 amino acids long. Germline loops: CDR1 ENHRY, CDR2 SYGVKD. The CDR3 DNA reads as TGTGCCATTTGGACAGGGGCTAACATGGGCACTGAAGCTTTCTTT. Protein product: CAIWTGANMGTEAFF.

The chain combines TRBV7-9 with TRBJ2-6; TRBD1 or TRBD2 may be the D gene (5 bases each). The CDR3 contains 18 residues. V dropped 5 bases and J dropped 0 bases, with 17 bases sitting between them. The germline V gene has CDR1 SEHNR and CDR2 FQNEAQ (reference sequence). CDR3 residues: CASSHRDAWRSGANVLTF. The CDR3, as DNA: TGTGCCAGCAGCCATAGGGACGCCTGGCGCTCTGGGGCCAACGTCCTGACTTTC.